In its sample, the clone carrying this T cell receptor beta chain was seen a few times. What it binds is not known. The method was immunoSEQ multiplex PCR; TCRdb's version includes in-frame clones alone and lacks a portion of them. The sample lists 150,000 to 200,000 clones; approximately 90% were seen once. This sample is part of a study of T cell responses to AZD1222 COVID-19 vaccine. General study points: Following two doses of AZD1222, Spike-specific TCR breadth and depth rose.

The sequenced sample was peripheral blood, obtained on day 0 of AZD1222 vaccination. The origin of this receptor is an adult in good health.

The CDR3 region is CASSEGGNRGRYGYTF. The CDR3 DNA reads as TGTGCCAGCAGTGAAGGGGGGAACAGGGGCCGCTATGGCTACACCTTC. The V and J genes are TRBV25-1 and TRBJ1-2, with 7 bases matching TRBD1. From germline, CDR1 is MGHDK and CDR2 SYGVNS. The CDR3 length is 16 residues. V lost 2 bases, J lost 4 bases, and 10 bases stayed unmatched.